The present TCR beta chain was sequenced within a study of shared clonotypes between healthy human individuals. Donors comprised healthy HIV-negative adults lacking recent acute infections or vaccinations. Germline V gene lookup returns CDR1 KGHSH and CDR2 LQKENI. Trimming left V 6 bases short and J 5 bases short, with 16 bases between. The CDR3 runs to 14 residues. Profiled with immunoSEQ multiplex PCR; TCRdb holds only in-frame clones, not every one. The sample comprises approximately 1,000,000 clones, roughly 80% of which are singletons, and roughly 0.83% rests with the top ten. The chain employs TRBV18 and TRBJ2-5; maybe TRBD2 (5 bases). Sequenced sample: memory CD4+ T cells from PBMCs. Regarding subset: CD45RA-negative fraction. This sequence originates from a man younger than 35 in good health. Some clones in this sample may be carry-over from other donors' samples. CDR3 coding DNA: TGTGCCAGCTCCCAGAATAGCGTGACGGAGACCCAGTACTTC. It translates to CASSQNSVTETQYF.